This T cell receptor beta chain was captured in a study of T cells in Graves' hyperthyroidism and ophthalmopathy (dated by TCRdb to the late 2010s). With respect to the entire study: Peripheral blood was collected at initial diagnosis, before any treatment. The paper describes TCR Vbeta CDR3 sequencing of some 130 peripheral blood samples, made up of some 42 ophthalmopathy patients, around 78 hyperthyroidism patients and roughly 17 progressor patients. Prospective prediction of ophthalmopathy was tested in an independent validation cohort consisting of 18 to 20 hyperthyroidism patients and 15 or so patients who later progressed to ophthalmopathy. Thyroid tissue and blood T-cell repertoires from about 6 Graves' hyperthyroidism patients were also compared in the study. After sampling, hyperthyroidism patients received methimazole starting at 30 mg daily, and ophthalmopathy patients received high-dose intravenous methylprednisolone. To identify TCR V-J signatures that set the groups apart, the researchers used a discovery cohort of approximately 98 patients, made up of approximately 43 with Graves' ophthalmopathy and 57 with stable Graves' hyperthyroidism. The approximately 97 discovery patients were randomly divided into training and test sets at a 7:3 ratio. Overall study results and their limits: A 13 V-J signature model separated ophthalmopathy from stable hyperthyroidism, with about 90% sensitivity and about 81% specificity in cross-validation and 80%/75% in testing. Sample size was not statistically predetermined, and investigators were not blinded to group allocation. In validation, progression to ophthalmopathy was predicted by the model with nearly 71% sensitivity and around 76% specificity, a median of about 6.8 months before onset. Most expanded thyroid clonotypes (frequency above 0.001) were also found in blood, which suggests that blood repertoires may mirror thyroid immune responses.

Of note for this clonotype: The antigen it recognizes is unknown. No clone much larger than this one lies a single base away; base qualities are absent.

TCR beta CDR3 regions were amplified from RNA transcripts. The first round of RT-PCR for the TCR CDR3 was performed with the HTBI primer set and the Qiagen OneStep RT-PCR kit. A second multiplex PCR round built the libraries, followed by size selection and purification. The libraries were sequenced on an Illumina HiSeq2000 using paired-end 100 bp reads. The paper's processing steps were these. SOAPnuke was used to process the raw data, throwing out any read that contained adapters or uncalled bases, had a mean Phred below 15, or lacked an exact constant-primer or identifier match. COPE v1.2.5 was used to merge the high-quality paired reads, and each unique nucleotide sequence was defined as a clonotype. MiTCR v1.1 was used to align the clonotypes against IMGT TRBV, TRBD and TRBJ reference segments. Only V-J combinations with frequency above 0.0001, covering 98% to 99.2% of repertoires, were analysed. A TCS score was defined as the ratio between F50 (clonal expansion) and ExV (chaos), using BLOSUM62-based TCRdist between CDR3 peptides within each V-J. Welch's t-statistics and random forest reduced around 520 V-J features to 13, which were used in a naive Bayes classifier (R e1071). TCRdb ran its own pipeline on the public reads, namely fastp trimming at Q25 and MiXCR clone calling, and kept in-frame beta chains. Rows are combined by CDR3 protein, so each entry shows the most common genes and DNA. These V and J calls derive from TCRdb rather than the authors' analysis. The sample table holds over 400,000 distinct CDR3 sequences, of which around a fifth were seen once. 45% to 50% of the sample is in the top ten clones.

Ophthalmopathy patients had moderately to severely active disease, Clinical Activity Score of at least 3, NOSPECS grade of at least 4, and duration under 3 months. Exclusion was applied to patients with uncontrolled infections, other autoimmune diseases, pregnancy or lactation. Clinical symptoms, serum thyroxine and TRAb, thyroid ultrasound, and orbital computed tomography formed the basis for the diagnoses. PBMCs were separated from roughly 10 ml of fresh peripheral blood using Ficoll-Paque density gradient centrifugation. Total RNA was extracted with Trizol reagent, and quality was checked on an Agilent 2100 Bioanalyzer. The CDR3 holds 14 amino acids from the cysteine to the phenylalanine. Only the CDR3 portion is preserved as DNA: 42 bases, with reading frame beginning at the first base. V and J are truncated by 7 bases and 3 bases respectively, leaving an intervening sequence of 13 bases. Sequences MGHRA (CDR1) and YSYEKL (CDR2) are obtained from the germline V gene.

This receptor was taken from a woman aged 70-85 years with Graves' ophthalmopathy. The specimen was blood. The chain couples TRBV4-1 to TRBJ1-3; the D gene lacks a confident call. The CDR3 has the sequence CASNQLIFGNTIYF. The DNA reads TGCGCCAGCAATCAGCTTATCTTTGGAAACACCATATATTTT.